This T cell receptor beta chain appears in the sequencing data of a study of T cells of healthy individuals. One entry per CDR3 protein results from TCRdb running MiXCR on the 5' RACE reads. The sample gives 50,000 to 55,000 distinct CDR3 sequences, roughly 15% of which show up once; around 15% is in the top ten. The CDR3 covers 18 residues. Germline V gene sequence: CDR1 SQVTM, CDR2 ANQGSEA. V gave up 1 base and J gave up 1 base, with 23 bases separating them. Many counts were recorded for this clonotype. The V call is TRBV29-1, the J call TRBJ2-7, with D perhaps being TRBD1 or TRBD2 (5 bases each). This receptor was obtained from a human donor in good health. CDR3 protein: CSVEGDLETFPVSYEQYF. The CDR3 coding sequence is TGCAGCGTTGAAGGGGACCTGGAGACATTCCCTGTTTCCTACGAGCAGTACTTC.